This is a list of T cell receptor beta chains from one sample in a study of T cell changes during pregnancy in multiple sclerosis. Only in-frame clones appear in the TCRdb table, and some are missing; sequencing was by immunoSEQ multiplex PCR. In the table there are around 50,000 clones, 80% to 95% of which are singletons. Specimen: CD4+ T cells from peripheral blood mononuclear cells, collected in the third trimester of pregnancy. The source is a female donor with multiple sclerosis, enrolled in a pregnancy study. Both conserved end residues are part of each CDR3. The D gene is left open where the match is weak. The size of a clone is reported for some rows only, either as once, few or many, or as a class for expanded clones.

d_gene | abundance | j_gene | v_gene | CDR3aa | CDR3nt
. | . | TRBJ2-1 | TRBV21-1 | CASSGGRFSYNEQFF | TGTGCCAGCAGCGGAGGGAGATTTTCCTACAATGAGCAGTTCTTC
. | . | TRBJ2-1 | TRBV7-2 | CASSLAPGVSYNEQFF | TGTGCCAGCAGCTTAGCCCCGGGGGTGAGTTACAATGAGCAGTTCTTC
. | . | TRBJ2-7 | TRBV13 | CASSLGKRRGRLSYEQYF | TGTGCCAGCAGCTTAGGGAAGAGGAGGGGACGGCTCTCCTACGAGCAGTACTTC
. | . | TRBJ1-1 | TRBV29-1 | CSVQAVRNTEAFF | TGCAGCGTTCAAGCCGTTAGGAACACTGAAGCTTTCTTT
TRBD1 | few | TRBJ1-5 | TRBV6-6 | CASSYGTGNQPQHF | TGTGCCAGCAGTTACGGGACAGGGAATCAGCCCCAGCATTTT
. | . | TRBJ2-7 | TRBV6-1 | CASSLGLGGEQYF | TGTGCCAGCAGCTTGGGGTTGGGGGGCGAGCAGTACTTC
. | . | TRBJ1-2 | TRBV18 | CASSPNQDYGYTF | TGTGCCAGCTCACCAAACCAGGACTATGGCTACACCTTC
TRBD1 | . | TRBJ2-2 | TRBV5-6 | CASSIAGGQGAPGTGELFF | TGTGCCAGCAGCATTGCAGGGGGACAGGGGGCCCCGGGGACCGGGGAGCTGTTTTTT
. | . | TRBJ2-1 | TRBV5-4 | CASSLYSGAYNEQFF | TGTGCCAGCAGCTTGTATAGCGGAGCCTACAATGAGCAGTTCTTC
. | . | TRBJ2-5 | TRBV7-8 | CATQLSAGFEAQYF | TGTGCCACCCAACTTAGTGCGGGGTTCGAGGCCCAGTACTTC
TRBD1 | . | TRBJ2-7 | TRBV10-3 | CAISRQGSSYEQYF | TGTGCCATCAGTCGACAGGGGAGCTCCTACGAGCAGTACTTC
. | . | TRBJ2-2 | TRBV28 | CASSFDLNRANTGELFF | TGTGCCAGCAGTTTTGACCTTAACAGGGCCAACACCGGGGAGCTGTTTTTT
TRBD1 | . | TRBJ2-3 | TRBV5-1 | CASNHRGLSTDTQYF | TGCGCCAGCAACCATAGGGGGCTTAGCACAGATACGCAGTATTTT
TRBD1 | . | TRBJ1-2 | TRBV18 | CASSPIQTGLHYGYTF | TGTGCCAGCTCACCGATCCAGACAGGGCTCCACTATGGCTACACCTTC
. | . | TRBJ1-1 | TRBV25-1 | CASSPGEGAFF | TGTGCCAGCAGCCCAGGGGAGGGAGCTTTCTTT
. | . | TRBJ1-5 | TRBV19 | CASSIDGRGQPQHF | TGTGCCAGTAGTATAGATGGGAGGGGTCAGCCCCAGCATTTT
. | . | TRBJ2-7 | TRBV5-4 | CASSLAGSYEQYF | TGTGCCAGCAGCTTGGCGGGATCCTACGAGCAGTACTTC
TRBD1 | few | TRBJ1-1 | TRBV2 | CASRPTGATEAFF | TGTGCCAGCAGACCGACAGGGGCCACTGAAGCTTTCTTT